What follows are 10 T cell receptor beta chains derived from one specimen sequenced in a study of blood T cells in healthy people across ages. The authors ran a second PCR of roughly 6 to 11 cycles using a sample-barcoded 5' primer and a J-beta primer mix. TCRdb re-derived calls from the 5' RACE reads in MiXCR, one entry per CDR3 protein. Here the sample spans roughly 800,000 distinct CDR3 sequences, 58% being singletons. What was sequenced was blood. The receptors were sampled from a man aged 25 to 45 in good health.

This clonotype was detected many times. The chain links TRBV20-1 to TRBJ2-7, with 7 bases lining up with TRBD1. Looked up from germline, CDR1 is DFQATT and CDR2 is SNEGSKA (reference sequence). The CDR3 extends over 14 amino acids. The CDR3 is CSVGSVGTAYEQYF. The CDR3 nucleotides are TGCAGCGTAGGGTCGGTGGGGACAGCCTACGAGCAGTACTTC.

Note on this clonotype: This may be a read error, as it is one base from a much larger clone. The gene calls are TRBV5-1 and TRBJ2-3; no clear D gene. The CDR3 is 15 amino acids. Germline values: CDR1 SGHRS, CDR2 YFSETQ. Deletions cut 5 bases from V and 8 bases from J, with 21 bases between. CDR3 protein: CASRPDGLGHSTQYF. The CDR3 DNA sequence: TGCGCCAGCAGACCGGACGGCTTGGGTCACTCTACGCAGTATTTT.

The CDR3 protein is CASSAGLLEETQYF. CDR3 DNA sequence: TGTGCCAGCAGCGCGGGACTGTTAGAGGAGACCCAGTACTTC. V and J are TRBV9 and TRBJ2-5, with D possibly being TRBD2 (6 bases). Trimming took 3 bases from V and 5 from J, leaving 14 bases between them. The CDR3 loop spans 14 amino acids. Germline values: CDR1 SGDLS, CDR2 YYNGEE.

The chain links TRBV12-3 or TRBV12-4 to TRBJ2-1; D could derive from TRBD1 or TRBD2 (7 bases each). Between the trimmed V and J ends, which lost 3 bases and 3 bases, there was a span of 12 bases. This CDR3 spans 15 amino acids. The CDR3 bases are TGTGCCAGCAGTTTCCAGGGGGGGCTCTACAATGAGCAGTTCTTC. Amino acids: CASSFQGGLYNEQFF.

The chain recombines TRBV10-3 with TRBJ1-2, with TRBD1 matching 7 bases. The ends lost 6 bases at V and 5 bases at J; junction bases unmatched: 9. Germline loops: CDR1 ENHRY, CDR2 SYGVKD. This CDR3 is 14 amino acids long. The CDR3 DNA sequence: TGTGCCATCAGGACAGGGAACGAAGGATATGGCTACACCTTC. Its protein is CAIRTGNEGYGYTF.

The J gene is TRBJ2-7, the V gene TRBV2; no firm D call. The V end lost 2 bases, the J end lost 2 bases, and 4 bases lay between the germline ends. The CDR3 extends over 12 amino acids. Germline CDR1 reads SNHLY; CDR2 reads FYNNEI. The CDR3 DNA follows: TGTGCCAGCAGTGAAATGGCCTACGAGCAGTACTTC. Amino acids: CASSEMAYEQYF.

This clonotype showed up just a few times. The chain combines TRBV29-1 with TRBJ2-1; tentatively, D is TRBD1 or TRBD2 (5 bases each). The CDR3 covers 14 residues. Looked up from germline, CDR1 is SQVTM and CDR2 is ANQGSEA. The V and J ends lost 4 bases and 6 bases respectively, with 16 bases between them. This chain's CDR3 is CSVGDTVGPNEQFF. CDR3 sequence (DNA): TGCAGCGTTGGGGATACCGTGGGACCCAATGAGCAGTTCTTC.

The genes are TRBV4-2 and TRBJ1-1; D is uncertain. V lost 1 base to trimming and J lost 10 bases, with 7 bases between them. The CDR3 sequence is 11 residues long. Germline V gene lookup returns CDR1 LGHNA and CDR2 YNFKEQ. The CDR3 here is CASSQGLGAFF. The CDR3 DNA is TGTGCCAGCAGCCAAGGGTTGGGAGCTTTCTTT.

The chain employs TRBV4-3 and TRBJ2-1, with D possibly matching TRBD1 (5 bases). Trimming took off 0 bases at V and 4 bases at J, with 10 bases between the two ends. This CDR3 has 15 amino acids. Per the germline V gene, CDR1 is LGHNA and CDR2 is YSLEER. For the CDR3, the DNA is TGCGCCAGCAGCCAAGATCCGAGACAGTACAATGAGCAGTTCTTC. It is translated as CASSQDPRQYNEQFF.

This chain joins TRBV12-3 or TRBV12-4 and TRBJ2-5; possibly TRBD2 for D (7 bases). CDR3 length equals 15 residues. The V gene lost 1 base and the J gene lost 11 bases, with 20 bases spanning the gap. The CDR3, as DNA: TGTGCCAGCAGTTTAGGAGGGGGGGTTAATAATGAGCAGTACTTC. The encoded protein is CASSLGGGVNNEQYF.